This is a list of T cell receptor beta chains from one sample in a study of cytomegalovirus exposure and HLA in healthy donors. TCRdb's copy holds only in-frame clones and misses some; the assay was immunoSEQ multiplex PCR. Of some 60,000 clones listed, approximately 96% are singletons. Source material: PBMCs. Receptors originate from a man younger than 35 in good health and CMV-seronegative. Each CDR3 is given with its conserved first and last residue. The D gene is left open where the match is weak. The size field is filled for only some rows; it gives once, few, many or a size class.

j_gene: TRBJ2-7; len: 16; abundance: .; d_gene: TRBD1; v_gene: TRBV2; CDR3aa: CASSKRQGRGPYEQYF; CDR3nt: TGTGCCAGCAGTAAAAGACAGGGTAGAGGGCCCTACGAGCAGTACTTC
j_gene: TRBJ2-5; len: 15; abundance: .; d_gene: .; v_gene: TRBV6-1; CDR3aa: CASSEVGGAQETQYF; CDR3nt: TGTGCCAGCAGTGAAGTGGGCGGGGCACAAGAGACCCAGTACTTC
j_gene: TRBJ2-1; len: 14; abundance: .; d_gene: TRBD2; v_gene: TRBV6-5; CDR3aa: CASSPGDYGNEQFF; CDR3nt: TGTGCCAGCAGCCCCGGGGACTACGGCAATGAGCAGTTCTTC
j_gene: TRBJ2-2; len: 17; abundance: .; d_gene: TRBD2; v_gene: TRBV5-4; CDR3aa: CASSPGTSGRDTGELFF; CDR3nt: TGTGCCAGCAGCCCGGGAACTAGCGGGAGGGACACCGGGGAGCTGTTTTTT
j_gene: TRBJ2-5; len: 14; abundance: few; d_gene: .; v_gene: TRBV11-2; CDR3aa: CASSLDAVEETQYF; CDR3nt: TGTGCCAGCAGCTTAGATGCCGTAGAAGAGACCCAGTACTTC
j_gene: TRBJ2-1; len: 14; abundance: once; d_gene: .; v_gene: TRBV5-5; CDR3aa: CASSQRSSYNEQFF; CDR3nt: TGTGCCAGCAGCCAAAGGAGCTCCTACAATGAGCAGTTCTTC
j_gene: TRBJ1-4; len: 18; abundance: .; d_gene: TRBD1; v_gene: TRBV29-1; CDR3aa: CSVGWDRDLAGINEKLFF; CDR3nt: TGCAGCGTTGGCTGGGACAGGGATTTGGCAGGCATAAATGAAAAACTGTTTTTT
j_gene: TRBJ1-1; len: 13; abundance: .; d_gene: .; v_gene: TRBV9; CDR3aa: CASSVGRGSEAFF; CDR3nt: TGTGCCAGCAGCGTAGGCAGGGGCTCTGAAGCTTTCTTT
j_gene: TRBJ2-7; len: 17; abundance: .; d_gene: .; v_gene: TRBV11-2; CDR3aa: CASSLDLGEVLLYEQYF; CDR3nt: TGTGCCAGCAGCTTAGATCTGGGGGAGGTACTACTTTACGAGCAGTACTTC
j_gene: TRBJ1-4; len: 14; abundance: .; d_gene: .; v_gene: TRBV7-9; CDR3aa: CASSSNYAGEKLFF; CDR3nt: TGTGCCAGCAGCTCCAATTACGCCGGGGAAAAACTGTTTTTT
j_gene: TRBJ2-7; len: 16; abundance: .; d_gene: TRBD2; v_gene: TRBV2; CDR3aa: CASRRLAGGPGNEQYF; CDR3nt: TGTGCCAGCAGGAGACTAGCGGGAGGGCCGGGAAACGAGCAGTACTTC
j_gene: TRBJ2-7; len: 14; abundance: .; d_gene: TRBD1; v_gene: TRBV7-9; CDR3aa: CASSLQGAGYEQYF; CDR3nt: TGTGCCAGCAGCTTACAGGGGGCAGGCTACGAGCAGTACTTC
j_gene: TRBJ2-7; len: 15; abundance: .; d_gene: .; v_gene: TRBV7-9; CDR3aa: CASSSRLTSSYEQYF; CDR3nt: TGTGCCAGCAGCTCCCGCCTGACATCCTCCTACGAGCAGTACTTC
j_gene: TRBJ2-5; len: 16; abundance: .; d_gene: TRBD1; v_gene: TRBV7-9; CDR3aa: CASSLKTGGGIETQYF; CDR3nt: TGTGCCAGCAGCCTTAAGACAGGGGGAGGGATAGAGACCCAGTACTTC
j_gene: TRBJ2-3; len: 12; abundance: .; d_gene: .; v_gene: TRBV9; CDR3aa: CASNTDTDTQYF; CDR3nt: TGTGCCAGCAACACCGATACCGATACGCAGTATTTT